This T cell receptor (beta chain) was recovered during a study of CD8 T cells in Susac syndrome. Findings and caveats of the study: The number of individuals included in the study's TCR sequencing and HLA analysis was acknowledged as relatively small.

As for this clonotype: As yet, its antigen is unknown.

The V end lost 3 bases, the J end lost 0 bases, and 15 bases lay between the germline ends. CDR1 is SEHNR, CDR2 FQNEAQ, per germline (reference sequence). CDR3 size: 16 residues. The authors reverse transcribed roughly 0.5 to 1 ug RNA with random hexamers. Coverage of TCR beta CDR3 amplification by immunoSEQ multiplex PCR extended to 54 Vbeta and 13 Jbeta. Via MiXCR, TCRdb re-called the immunoSEQ multiplex PCR reads, giving one row per CDR3 protein. The data show about 280,000 distinct CDR3 sequences, about 85% seen once. The sequenced target, TCR beta, came from blood CD8+ and CD4+ T cells. The CD8+ and CD4+ T cells were isolated magnetically using a negative isolation approach, whereas the TEMRA cells were enriched by FACS.

This receptor was taken from a human donor with multiple sclerosis. The material sequenced was CD8+ T cells from PBMCs. V usage is TRBV7-9 and J usage is TRBJ2-7; D not resolved. The CDR3 is CASSLGSSASSYEQYF. The DNA of the CDR3 is TGTGCCAGCAGCTTGGGGTCGAGCGCTAGCTCCTACGAGCAGTACTTC.